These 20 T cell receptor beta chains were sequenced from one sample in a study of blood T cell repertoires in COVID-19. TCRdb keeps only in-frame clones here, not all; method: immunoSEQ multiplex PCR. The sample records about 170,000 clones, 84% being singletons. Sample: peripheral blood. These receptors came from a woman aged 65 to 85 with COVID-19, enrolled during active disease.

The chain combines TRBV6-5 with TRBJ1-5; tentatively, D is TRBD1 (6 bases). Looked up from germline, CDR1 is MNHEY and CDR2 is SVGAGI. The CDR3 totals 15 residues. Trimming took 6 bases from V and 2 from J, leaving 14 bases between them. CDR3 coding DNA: TGTGCCAGCAGCGTTCACAGGGATCGCAATCAGCCCCAGCATTTT. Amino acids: CASSVHRDRNQPQHF.

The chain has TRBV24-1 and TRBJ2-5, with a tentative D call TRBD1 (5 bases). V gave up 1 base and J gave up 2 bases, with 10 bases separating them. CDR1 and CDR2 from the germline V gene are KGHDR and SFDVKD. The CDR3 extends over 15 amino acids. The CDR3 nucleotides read TGTGCCACCAGTGATTTAAGGGGATCACAAGAGACCCAGTACTTC. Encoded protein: CATSDLRGSQETQYF.

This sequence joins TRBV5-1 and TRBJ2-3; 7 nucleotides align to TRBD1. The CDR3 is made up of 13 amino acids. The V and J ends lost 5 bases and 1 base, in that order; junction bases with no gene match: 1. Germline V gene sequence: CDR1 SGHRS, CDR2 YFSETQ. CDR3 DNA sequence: TGCGCCAGCAGAGGGACAGGCACAGATACGCAGTATTTT. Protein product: CASRGTGTDTQYF.

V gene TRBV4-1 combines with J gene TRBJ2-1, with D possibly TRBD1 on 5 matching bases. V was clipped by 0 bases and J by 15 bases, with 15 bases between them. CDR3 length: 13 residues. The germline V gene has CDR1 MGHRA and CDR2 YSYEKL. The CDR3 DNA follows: TGCGCCAGCAGCCAAGACAGTAGGGGCCTTCCGTTCTTC. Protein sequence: CASSQDSRGLPFF.

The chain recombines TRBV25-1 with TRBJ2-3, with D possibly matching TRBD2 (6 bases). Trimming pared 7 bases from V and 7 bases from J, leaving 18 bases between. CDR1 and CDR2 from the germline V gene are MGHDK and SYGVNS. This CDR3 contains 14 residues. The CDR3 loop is CASTGVVGGNTQYF. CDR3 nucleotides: TGTGCCAGCACTGGGGTCGTGGGCGGGAATACGCAGTATTTT.

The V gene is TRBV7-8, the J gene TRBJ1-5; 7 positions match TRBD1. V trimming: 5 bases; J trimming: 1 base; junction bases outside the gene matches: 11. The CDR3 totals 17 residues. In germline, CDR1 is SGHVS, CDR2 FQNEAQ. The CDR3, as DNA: TGTGCCAGCAGCCTAGGGCTAGGGACAGCGAGCAATCAGCCCCAGCATTTT. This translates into CASSLGLGTASNQPQHF.

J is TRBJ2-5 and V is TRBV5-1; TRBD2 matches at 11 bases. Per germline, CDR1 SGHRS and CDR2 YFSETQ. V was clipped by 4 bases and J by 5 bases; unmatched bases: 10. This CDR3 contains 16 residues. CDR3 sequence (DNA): TGCGCCAGCAGCCCTCCGGGACTAGCGGCGGGGGAGACCCAGTACTTC. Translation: CASSPPGLAAGETQYF.

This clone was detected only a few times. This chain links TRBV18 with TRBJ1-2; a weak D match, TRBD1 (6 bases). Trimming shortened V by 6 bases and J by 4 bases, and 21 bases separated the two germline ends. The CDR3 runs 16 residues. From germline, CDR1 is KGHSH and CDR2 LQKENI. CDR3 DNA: TGTGCCAGCTCCAGGGACAACCCCTCCGGGTTCTATGGCTACACCTTC. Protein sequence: CASSRDNPSGFYGYTF.

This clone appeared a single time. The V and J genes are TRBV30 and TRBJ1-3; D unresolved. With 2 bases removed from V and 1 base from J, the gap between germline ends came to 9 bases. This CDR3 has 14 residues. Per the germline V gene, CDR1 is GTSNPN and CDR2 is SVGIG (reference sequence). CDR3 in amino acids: CAWSYFRSGNTIYF. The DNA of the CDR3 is TGTGCCTGGAGTTACTTTCGATCTGGAAACACCATATATTTT.

The CDR3 sequence: CASSDDTGTVSDTQYF. The DNA for the CDR3 is TGTGCCAGTAGTGACGACACCGGGACAGTTTCAGATACGCAGTATTTT. The rearrangement joins TRBV19 to TRBJ2-3; 7 nucleotides match TRBD1. This CDR3 comprises 16 residues. Looked up from germline, CDR1 is LNHDA and CDR2 is SQIVND (reference sequence). The V and J ends lost 5 bases and 4 bases, in that order; junction bases with no gene match: 12.

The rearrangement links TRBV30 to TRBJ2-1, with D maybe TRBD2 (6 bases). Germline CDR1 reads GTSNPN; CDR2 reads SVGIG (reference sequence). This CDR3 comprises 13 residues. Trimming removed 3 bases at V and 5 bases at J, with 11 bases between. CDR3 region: CAWSTGSDNEQFF. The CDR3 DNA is TGTGCCTGGAGCACCGGGAGCGACAATGAGCAGTTCTTC. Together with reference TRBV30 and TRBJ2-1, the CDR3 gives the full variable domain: SQTIHQWPATLVQPVGSPLSLECTVEGTSNPNLYWYRQAAGRGLQLLFYSVGIGQISSEVPQNLSASRPQDRQFILSSKKLLLSDSGFYLCAWSTGSDNEQFFGPGTRLTVL.

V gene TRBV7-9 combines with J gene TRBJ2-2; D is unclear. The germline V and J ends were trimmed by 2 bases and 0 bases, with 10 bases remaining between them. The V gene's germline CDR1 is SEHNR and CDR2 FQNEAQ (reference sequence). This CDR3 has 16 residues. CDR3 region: CASSLPKPTNTGELFF. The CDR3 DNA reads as TGTGCCAGCAGCTTACCGAAACCTACGAACACCGGGGAGCTGTTTTTT.

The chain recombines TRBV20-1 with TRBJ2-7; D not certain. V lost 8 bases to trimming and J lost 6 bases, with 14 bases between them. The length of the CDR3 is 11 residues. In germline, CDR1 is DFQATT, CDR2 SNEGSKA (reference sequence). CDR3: CSQNRQREQYF. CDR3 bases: TGCAGTCAAAATCGTCAGCGCGAGCAGTACTTC.

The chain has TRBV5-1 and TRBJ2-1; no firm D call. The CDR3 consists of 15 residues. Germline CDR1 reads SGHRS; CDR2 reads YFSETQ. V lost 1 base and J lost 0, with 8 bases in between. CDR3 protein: CASSLQAHSYNEQFF. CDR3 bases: TGCGCCAGCAGCTTGCAAGCCCACTCCTACAATGAGCAGTTCTTC.

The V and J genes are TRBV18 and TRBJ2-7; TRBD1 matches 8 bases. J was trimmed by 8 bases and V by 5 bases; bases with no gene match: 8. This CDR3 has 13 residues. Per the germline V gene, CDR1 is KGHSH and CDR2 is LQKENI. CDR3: CASSMDRDTKQYF. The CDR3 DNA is TGTGCCAGCTCAATGGACAGGGACACGAAGCAGTACTTC.

CDR3 coding DNA: TGTGCCAGCAGTTTACCCAGGCCTAATTCACCCCTCCACTTT. It translates to CASSLPRPNSPLHF. This sequence joins TRBV28 and TRBJ1-6; D unclear. V gave up 2 bases and J gave up 6 bases, with 8 bases separating them. CDR1 MDHEN and CDR2 SYDVKM come from the germline V gene. CDR3 length equals 14 residues.

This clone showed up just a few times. CDR3 bases: TGTGCCAGCAGTTTGAGGTCGGGGAATGAAAAACTGTTTTTT. Translated, it gives CASSLRSGNEKLFF. The rearrangement joins TRBV28 to TRBJ1-4; D gene uncertain. CDR1 is MDHEN, CDR2 SYDVKM, per germline. The V gene lost 3 bases and the J gene lost 5 bases, with 10 bases spanning the gap. CDR3 length equals 14 residues. The whole variable domain, remainder taken from reference TRBV28 and TRBJ1-4, is DVKVTQSSRYLVKRTGEKVFLECVQDMDHENMFWYRQDPGLGLRLIYFSYDVKMKEKGDIPEGYSVSREKKERFSLILESASTNQTSMYLCASSLRSGNEKLFFGSGTQLSVL.

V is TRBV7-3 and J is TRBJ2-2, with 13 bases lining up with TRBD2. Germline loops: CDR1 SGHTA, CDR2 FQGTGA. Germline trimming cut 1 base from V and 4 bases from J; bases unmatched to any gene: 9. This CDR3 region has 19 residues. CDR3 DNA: TGTGCCAGCAGCTTAAAACCCACTAGCGGGGGGGCCGGCACCGGGGAGCTGTTTTTT. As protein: CASSLKPTSGGAGTGELFF. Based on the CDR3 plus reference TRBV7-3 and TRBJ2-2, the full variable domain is GAGVSQTPSNKVTEKGKYVELRCDPISGHTALYWYRQSLGQGPEFLIYFQGTGAADDSGLPNDRFFAVRPEGSVSTLKIQRTERGDSAVYLCASSLKPTSGGAGTGELFFGEGSRLTVL.

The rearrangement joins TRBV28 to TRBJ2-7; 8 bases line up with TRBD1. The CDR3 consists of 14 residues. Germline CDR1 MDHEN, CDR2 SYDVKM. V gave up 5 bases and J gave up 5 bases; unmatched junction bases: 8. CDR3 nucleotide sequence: TGTGCCAGCAGTACCTGGGACAGGAGGCACGAGCAGTACTTC. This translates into CASSTWDRRHEQYF.

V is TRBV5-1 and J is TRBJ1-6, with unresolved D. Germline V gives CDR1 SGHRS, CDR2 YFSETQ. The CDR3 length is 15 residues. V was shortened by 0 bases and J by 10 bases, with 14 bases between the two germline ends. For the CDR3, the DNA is TGCGCCAGCAGCTTGGAAGGATCCTTCGGGTCACCCCTCCACTTT. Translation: CASSLEGSFGSPLHF.